This T cell receptor (beta chain) was captured in a study of early T cells in non-severe SARS-CoV-2 infection. Overall study findings and caveats: Using VDJdb, the matching emphasized anti-spike CD8 responses while missing private and CD4 specificities.

Molecules of cDNA were individually given unique molecular identifiers that were attached to them. TCRdb re-analysed the 5' RACE reads in MiXCR, keeping a single row per CDR3 protein. The sample records 60,000 or so distinct CDR3 sequences, over 10% being singletons. The CDR3 has 16 residues. V was clipped by 0 bases and J by 1 base, with 12 bases between them. The germline V gene has CDR1 ENHRY and CDR2 SYGVKD. This clonotype was detected ten times or more. Its antigen is not identified. The clonotype comes from an adult who was a healthcare worker with PCR-confirmed SARS-CoV-2 infection or an uninfected control (not recorded which). Material: whole blood. This chain links TRBV10-3 with TRBJ1-1; D possibly corresponds to TRBD1 (6 bases). CDR3 loop: CAISESRGTTNTEAFF. CDR3 nucleotides: TGTGCCATCAGTGAGTCTCGAGGGACAACGAACACTGAAGCTTTCTTT.